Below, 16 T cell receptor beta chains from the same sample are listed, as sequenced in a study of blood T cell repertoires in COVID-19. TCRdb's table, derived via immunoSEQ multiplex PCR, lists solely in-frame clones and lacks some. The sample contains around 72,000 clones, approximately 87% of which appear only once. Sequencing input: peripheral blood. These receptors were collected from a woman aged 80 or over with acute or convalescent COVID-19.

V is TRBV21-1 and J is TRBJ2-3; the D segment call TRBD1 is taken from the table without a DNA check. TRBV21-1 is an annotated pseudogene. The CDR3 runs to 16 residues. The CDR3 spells CASSPYGTGDTDTQYF. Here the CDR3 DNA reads TGTGCCAGCAGCCCTTACGGGACAGGGGACACAGATACGCAGTATTTT.

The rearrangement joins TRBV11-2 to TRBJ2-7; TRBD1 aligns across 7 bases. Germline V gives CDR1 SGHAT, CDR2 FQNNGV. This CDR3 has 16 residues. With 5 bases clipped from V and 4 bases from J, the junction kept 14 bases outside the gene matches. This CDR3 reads CASSPIRRQGEYEQYF. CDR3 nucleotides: TGTGCCAGCAGCCCTATTAGAAGGCAGGGGGAGTACGAGCAGTACTTC.

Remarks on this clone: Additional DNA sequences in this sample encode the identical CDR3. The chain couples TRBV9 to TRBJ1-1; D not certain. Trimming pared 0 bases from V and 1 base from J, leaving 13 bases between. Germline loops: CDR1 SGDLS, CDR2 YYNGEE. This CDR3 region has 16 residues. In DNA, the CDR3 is TGTGCCAGCAGCGTAGTTCCCTCAACCGGGAACACTGAAGCTTTCTTT. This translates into CASSVVPSTGNTEAFF.

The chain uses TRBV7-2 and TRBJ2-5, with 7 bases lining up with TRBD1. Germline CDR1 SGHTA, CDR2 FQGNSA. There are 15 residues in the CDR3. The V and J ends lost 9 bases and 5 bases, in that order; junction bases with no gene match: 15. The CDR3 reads CASTRTSGGVETQYF. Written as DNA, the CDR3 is TGTGCCAGTACGAGAACTTCAGGGGGAGTGGAGACCCAGTACTTC.

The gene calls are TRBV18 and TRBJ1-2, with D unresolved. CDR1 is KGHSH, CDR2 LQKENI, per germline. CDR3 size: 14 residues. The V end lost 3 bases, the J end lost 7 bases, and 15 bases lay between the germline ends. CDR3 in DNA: TGTGCCAGCTCACCCCGTGCCGGTGAGGGTGGCTACACCTTC. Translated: CASSPRAGEGGYTF.

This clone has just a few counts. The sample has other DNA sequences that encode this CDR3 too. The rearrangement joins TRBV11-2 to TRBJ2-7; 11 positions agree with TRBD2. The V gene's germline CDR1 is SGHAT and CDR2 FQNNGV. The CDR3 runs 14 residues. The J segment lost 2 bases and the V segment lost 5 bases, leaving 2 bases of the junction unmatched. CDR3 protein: CASSLSGRAYEQYF. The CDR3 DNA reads TGTGCCAGCAGCCTTAGCGGGAGGGCCTACGAGCAGTACTTC.

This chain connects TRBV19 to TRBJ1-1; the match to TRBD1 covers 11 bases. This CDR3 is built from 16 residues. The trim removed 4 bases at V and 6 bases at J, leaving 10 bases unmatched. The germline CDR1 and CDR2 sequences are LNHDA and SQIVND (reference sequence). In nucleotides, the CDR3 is TGTGCCAGTAGTAACACCGGGACAGGGGGGTTTCCTGAAGCTTTCTTT. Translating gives CASSNTGTGGFPEAFF.

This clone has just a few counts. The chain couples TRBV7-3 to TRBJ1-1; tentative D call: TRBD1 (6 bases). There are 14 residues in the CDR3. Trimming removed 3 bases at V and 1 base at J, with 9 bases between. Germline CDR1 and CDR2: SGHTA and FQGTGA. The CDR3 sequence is CASSFGTSNTEAFF. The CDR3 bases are TGTGCCAGCAGCTTCGGGACATCGAACACTGAAGCTTTCTTT.

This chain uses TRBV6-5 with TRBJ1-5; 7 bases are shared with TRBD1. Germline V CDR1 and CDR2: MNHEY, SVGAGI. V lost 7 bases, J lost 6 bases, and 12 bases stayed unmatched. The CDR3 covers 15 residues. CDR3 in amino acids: CASIPRRGGGQPQHF. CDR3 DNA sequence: TGTGCCAGCATCCCTAGAAGAGGGGGCGGTCAGCCCCAGCATTTT.

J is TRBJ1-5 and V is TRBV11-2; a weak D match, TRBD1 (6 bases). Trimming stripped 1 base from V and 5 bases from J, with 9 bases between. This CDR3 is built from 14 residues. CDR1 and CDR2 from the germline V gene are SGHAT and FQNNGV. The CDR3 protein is CASSLVGGDQPQHF. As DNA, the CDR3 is TGTGCCAGCAGCTTAGTAGGGGGAGATCAGCCCCAGCATTTT.

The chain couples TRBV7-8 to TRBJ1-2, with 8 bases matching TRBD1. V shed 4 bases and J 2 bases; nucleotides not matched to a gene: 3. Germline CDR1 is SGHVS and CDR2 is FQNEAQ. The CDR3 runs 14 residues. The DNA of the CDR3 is TGTGCCAGCAGCTCAGGACAGGGCAACTATGGCTACACCTTC. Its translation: CASSSGQGNYGYTF.

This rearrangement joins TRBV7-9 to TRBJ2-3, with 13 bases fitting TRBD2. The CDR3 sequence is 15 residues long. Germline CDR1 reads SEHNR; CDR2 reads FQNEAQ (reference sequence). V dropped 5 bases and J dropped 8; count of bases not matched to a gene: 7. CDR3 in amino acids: CASSLRTSGGGTQYF. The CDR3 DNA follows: TGTGCCAGCAGCCTTAGGACTAGCGGGGGAGGTACGCAGTATTTT. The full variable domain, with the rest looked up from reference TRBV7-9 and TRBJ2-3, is DTGVSQNPRHKITKRGQNVTFRCDPISEHNRLYWYRQTLGQGPEFLTYFQNEAQLEKSRLLSDRFSAERPKGSFSTLEIQRTEQGDSAMYLCASSLRTSGGGTQYFGPGTRLTVL.

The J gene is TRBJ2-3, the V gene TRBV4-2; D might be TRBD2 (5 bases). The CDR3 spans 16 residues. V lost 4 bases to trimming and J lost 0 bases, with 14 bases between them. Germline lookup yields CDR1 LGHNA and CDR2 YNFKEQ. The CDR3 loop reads CASSPTLGSSTDTQYF. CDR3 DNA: TGTGCCAGCAGCCCAACTTTGGGGAGTAGCACAGATACGCAGTATTTT.

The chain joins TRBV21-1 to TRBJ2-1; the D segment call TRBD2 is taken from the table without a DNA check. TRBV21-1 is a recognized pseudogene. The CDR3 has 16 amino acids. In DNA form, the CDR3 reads TGTGCCAGCAGCAAACGGTCCAGCGGGAGGGGCAATGAGCAGTTCTTC. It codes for CASSKRSSGRGNEQFF.

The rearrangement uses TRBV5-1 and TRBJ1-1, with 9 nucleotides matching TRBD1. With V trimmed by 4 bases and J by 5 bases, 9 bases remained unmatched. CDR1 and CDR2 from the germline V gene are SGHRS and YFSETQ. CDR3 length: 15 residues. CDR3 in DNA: TGCGCCAGCAGCCCCACAGGGGGCTTAGGAACTGAAGCTTTCTTT. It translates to CASSPTGGLGTEAFF.

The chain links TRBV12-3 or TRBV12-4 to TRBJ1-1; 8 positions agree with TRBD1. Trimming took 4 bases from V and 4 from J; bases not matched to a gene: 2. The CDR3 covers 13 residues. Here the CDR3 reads CASSWTGITEAFF. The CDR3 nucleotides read TGTGCCAGCAGTTGGACAGGGATCACTGAAGCTTTCTTT.